A single sample is the source of the 27 T cell receptor beta chains below, sequenced in a study of blood T cell repertoires in COVID-19. The table came from immunoSEQ multiplex PCR; TCRdb's copy has only in-frame clones and leaves some out. The top ten hold 15% to 20% of the sample, which has 84,000 or so clones, around 81% seen once. Specimen: peripheral blood. These receptor sequences come from a man at least 80 years old with active or convalescent COVID-19.

This rearrangement joins TRBV5-6 to TRBJ1-3; the D is unclear. The V and J ends lost 5 bases and 4 bases respectively, with 13 bases between them. Germline CDR1 is SGHDT and CDR2 is YYEEEE. The CDR3 extends over 14 amino acids. Here the CDR3 DNA reads TGTGCCAGCAGTTTAGAGGTTTCCGGAAACACCATATATTTT. Its protein is CASSLEVSGNTIYF.

This rearrangement joins TRBV2 to TRBJ1-4; D remains ambiguous. V lost 6 bases, J lost 3 bases, and 17 bases lay in between. Germline CDR1 SNHLY, CDR2 FYNNEI. This CDR3 has 16 amino acids. In nucleotides, the CDR3 is TGTGCCAGCAGGCCCTCGTCGCGGGGTTCTAATGAAAAACTGTTTTTT. Protein: CASRPSSRGSNEKLFF.

The genes are TRBV10-1 and TRBJ2-1, with D possibly TRBD1 on 6 matching bases. CDR1 is WNHNN and CDR2 is SYGVQD in the germline V gene (reference sequence). CDR3 length: 14 residues. The V end was cut by 5 bases, the J end by 3 bases, with 11 bases between. CDR3 nucleotide sequence: TGCGCCAGCAGTCCCGGGACACTCTACAATGAGCAGTTCTTC. Amino acids: CASSPGTLYNEQFF.

V and J are TRBV15 and TRBJ2-1, with TRBD2 as a possible D gene (5 bases). CDR1 is LNHNV, CDR2 YYDKDF, per germline (reference sequence). V gave up 4 bases and J gave up 4 bases, with 14 bases separating them. This CDR3 is built from 15 residues. CDR3 bases: TGTGCCACCAGCAATAACGGAGGTTGGTACAATGAGCAGTTCTTC. Translated: CATSNNGGWYNEQFF.

This chain links TRBV5-1 with TRBJ1-1; maybe TRBD1 (6 bases). Trimming took off 3 bases at V and 0 bases at J, with 15 bases between the two ends. This CDR3 is built from 16 residues. The V gene's germline CDR1 is SGHRS and CDR2 YFSETQ. CDR3 bases: TGCGCCAGCAGCTACTCAGGGGTGGGAGTGAACACTGAAGCTTTCTTT. As protein: CASSYSGVGVNTEAFF.

The chain joins TRBV10-1 to TRBJ1-2, with 7 bases fitting TRBD1. The CDR3 has 13 residues. Germline V gene data show CDR1 as WNHNN and CDR2 as SYGVQD (reference sequence). J was trimmed by 0 bases and V by 5 bases; bases with no gene match: 0. This chain's CDR3 is CASSQGANYGYTF. CDR3 bases: TGCGCCAGCAGTCAGGGGGCTAACTATGGCTACACCTTC.

V is TRBV5-1 and J is TRBJ1-1, with D unclear. The CDR3 contains 15 residues. The germline V gene has CDR1 SGHRS and CDR2 YFSETQ. The germline V and J ends were trimmed by 0 bases and 4 bases, with 13 bases remaining between them. CDR3 DNA sequence: TGCGCCAGCAGCTTGGTGGCGGCGTCGGGCACTGAAGCTTTCTTT. This encodes CASSLVAASGTEAFF.

J is TRBJ1-5 and V is TRBV6-1; TRBD1 agrees at 7 bases. The trim removed 5 bases at V and 5 bases at J, leaving 9 bases unmatched. The germline gives CDR1 MNHNS, CDR2 SASEGT. There are 15 residues in the CDR3. The CDR3 nucleotides read TGTGCCAGCAGTCCGCCCAGGGGACAGTATCAGCCCCAGCATTTT. Protein sequence: CASSPPRGQYQPQHF.

This clone was seen more than once but under ten times. The chain has TRBV6-4 and TRBJ2-3; 7 bases fit TRBD1. The CDR3 has 17 amino acids. Germline V gene sequence: CDR1 MRHNA, CDR2 SNTAGT. V trimming: 0 bases; J trimming: 7 bases; junction bases outside the gene matches: 13. Here the CDR3 reads CASSDSTAGGFKNTQYF. The CDR3 coding sequence is TGTGCCAGCAGTGACTCGACGGCAGGGGGTTTTAAAAATACGCAGTATTTT.

The V and J genes are TRBV7-2 and TRBJ1-5, with D possibly matching TRBD1 (5 bases). V shed 5 bases and J shed 3 bases, with 11 bases lying between them. This CDR3 region has 14 residues. In germline, CDR1 is SGHTA, CDR2 FQGNSA. CDR3 in DNA: TGTGCCAGCAGCCTCAGGGTTCCCAATCAGCCCCAGCATTTT. This translates into CASSLRVPNQPQHF.

J is TRBJ2-7 and V is TRBV5-6; 10 bases fit TRBD1. V lost 3 bases, J lost 6 bases, and 0 bases stayed unmatched. Germline assignment: CDR1 SGHDT and CDR2 YYEEEE. The CDR3 is 12 residues long. The CDR3 reads CASSWTGGEQYV. CDR3 DNA sequence: TGTGCCAGCAGCTGGACAGGGGGCGAGCAGTACGTC.

V usage is TRBV5-1 and J usage is TRBJ2-3; 13 positions agree with TRBD2. This CDR3 has 16 amino acids. V lost 2 bases to trimming and J lost 2 bases; unmatched junction nucleotides: 2. CDR1 is SGHRS, CDR2 YFSETQ, per germline. The CDR3 region has the DNA TGCGCCAGCAGCTTTGGGACTAGCGGGGACACAGATACGCAGTATTTT. Translating gives CASSFGTSGDTDTQYF.

The chain has TRBV5-8 and TRBJ2-4, with TRBD2 matching over 10 bases. V trimming: 2 bases; J trimming: 2 bases; junction bases outside the gene matches: 4. Germline-derived CDR1 and CDR2 are SGHTS and YDEGEE. This CDR3 has 16 amino acids. CDR3 sequence: CASSFTSGEPKNIQYF. The CDR3 nucleotides are TGTGCCAGCAGCTTTACTAGCGGGGAACCCAAAAACATTCAGTACTTC.

The chain is built from TRBV7-9 and TRBJ2-3; TRBD1 matches at 7 bases. Germline V gene data show CDR1 as SEHNR and CDR2 as FQNEAQ (reference sequence). With V trimmed by 3 bases and J by 5 bases, 5 bases remained unmatched. The CDR3 totals 14 residues. This chain's CDR3 is CASSFKGAKDTQYF. The CDR3 DNA follows: TGTGCCAGCAGCTTCAAGGGGGCTAAAGATACGCAGTATTTT.

The V and J genes are TRBV7-9 and TRBJ2-1; 9 nucleotides agree with TRBD2. Germline V gives CDR1 SEHNR, CDR2 FQNEAQ (reference sequence). J gave up 6 bases and V 0 bases, and 3 bases lay outside the gene matches. The CDR3 has 15 amino acids. CDR3 nucleotide sequence: TGTGCCAGCAGCTTAGCGGTAGCGGGAGTCAATGAGCAGTTCTTC. Amino acid sequence: CASSLAVAGVNEQFF.

The V and J genes are TRBV5-1 and TRBJ1-2; TRBD1 might be the D (6 bases). Trimming stripped 0 bases from V and 8 bases from J, with 11 bases between. The CDR3 extends over 13 amino acids. Germline V gives CDR1 SGHRS, CDR2 YFSETQ. The CDR3 DNA sequence: TGCGCCAGCAGCTTGGAAGCAGGGGAAGGCTACACCTTC. Translating gives CASSLEAGEGYTF.

The chain has TRBV10-1 and TRBJ2-1; 8 bases map to TRBD2. Per germline, CDR1 WNHNN and CDR2 SYGVQD (reference sequence). The CDR3 is made up of 14 amino acids. Trimming at V came to 3 bases and at J to 9 bases, leaving 7 bases not matched to a gene. The CDR3: CASSDLLAGGEQFF. The CDR3 DNA reads as TGCGCCAGCAGTGATCTGCTAGCGGGCGGTGAGCAGTTCTTC.

J is TRBJ1-6 and V is TRBV9; D not certain. Trimming left V 3 bases short and J 5 bases short, with 15 bases between. Germline CDR1 is SGDLS and CDR2 is YYNGEE. This CDR3 region has 16 residues. DNA for the CDR3: TGTGCCAGCAGCGAAACCGGGTCAAGAAATAATTCACCCCTCCACTTT. This sequence encodes CASSETGSRNNSPLHF.

The chain couples TRBV6-5 to TRBJ2-5; D is perhaps TRBD1 (6 bases). V shed 5 bases and J shed 5 bases, with 12 bases lying between them. This CDR3 region has 13 residues. CDR1 is MNHEY and CDR2 is SVGAGI in the germline V gene. CDR3 nucleotide sequence: TGTGCCAGCAGTCAAACAGGGCCCGAGACCCAGTACTTC. Protein product: CASSQTGPETQYF.

The CDR3 sequence: CASIDEGRGYGNTIYF. The CDR3 DNA follows: TGTGCCAGTATCGACGAGGGGAGGGGGTATGGAAACACCATATATTTT. The chain is built from TRBV19 and TRBJ1-3, with a weak D call TRBD1 (6 bases). This CDR3 spans 16 amino acids. Germline V CDR1 and CDR2: LNHDA, SQIVND (reference sequence). Deletions cut 7 bases from V and 3 bases from J, with 19 bases between.

The rearrangement links TRBV6-6 to TRBJ1-1; maybe TRBD1 (6 bases). With 6 bases removed from V and 1 base from J, the gap between germline ends came to 9 bases. Germline values: CDR1 MNHNY, CDR2 SVGAGI (reference sequence). This CDR3 is 13 amino acids long. The CDR3 DNA reads TGTGCCAGCAGCCTGGGACAGAACACTGAAGCTTTCTTT. It yields the protein CASSLGQNTEAFF.

The chain combines TRBV20-1 with TRBJ2-7; D gene ambiguous. Germline CDR1 and CDR2: DFQATT and SNEGSKA (reference sequence). Trimming pared 6 bases from V and 2 bases from J, leaving 8 bases between. The CDR3 runs 11 residues. The DNA for the CDR3 is TGCAGTGCCCAACAAACCTACGAGCAGTACGTC. Translated, it gives CSAQQTYEQYV.

The chain combines TRBV3-1 (or the pseudogene TRBV3-2) with TRBJ1-4; no clear D. Trimming took off 3 bases at V and 7 bases at J, with 12 bases between the two ends. Looked up from germline, CDR1 is LGHDT and CDR2 is YNNKEL (reference sequence). The CDR3 has 14 amino acids. The CDR3 sequence: CASSHRGVGEKLFF. The CDR3 DNA reads TGTGCCAGCAGCCACCGGGGAGTTGGTGAAAAACTGTTTTTT.

This clone was observed once. The V gene is TRBV2, the J gene TRBJ1-4; D not resolved. This CDR3 has 15 residues. Trimming pared 8 bases from V and 7 bases from J, leaving 20 bases between. The germline V gene has CDR1 SNHLY and CDR2 FYNNEI. The CDR3 is CASGGSGHWGEKLFF. The CDR3 DNA follows: TGTGCCAGCGGAGGATCCGGGCATTGGGGTGAAAAACTGTTTTTT. Full variable domain (missing parts from reference TRBV2 and TRBJ1-4): EPEVTQTPSHQVTQMGQEVILRCVPISNHLYFYWYRQILGQKVEFLVSFYNNEISEKSEIFDDQFSVERPDGSNFTLKIRSTKLEDSAMYFCASGGSGHWGEKLFFGSGTQLSVL.

This clone occurred once. The chain has TRBV2 and TRBJ2-3; the D gene is possibly TRBD2 (5 bases). This CDR3 is 16 amino acids long. Trimming shortened V by 2 bases and J by 1 base, and 13 bases separated the two germline ends. The germline CDR1 and CDR2 sequences are SNHLY and FYNNEI. The CDR3 loop is CASSETGRAGTDTQYF. The CDR3 nucleotides are TGTGCCAGCAGTGAAACCGGGCGGGCGGGCACAGATACGCAGTATTTT.

The J gene is TRBJ1-3, the V gene TRBV27, with a possible D match to TRBD1 (5 bases). V lost 0 bases and J lost 4, with 7 bases in between. From germline, CDR1 is MNHEY and CDR2 SMNVEV (reference sequence). The CDR3 runs to 14 residues. The CDR3 sequence: CASSLSGPGNTIYF. In DNA form, the CDR3 reads TGTGCCAGCAGTTTATCGGGGCCCGGAAACACCATATATTTT.

This chain links TRBV14 with TRBJ1-4; D remains unclear. Deletions cut 1 base from V and 7 bases from J, with 13 bases between. CDR3 length: 15 residues. Germline V gene lookup returns CDR1 SGHDN and CDR2 FVKESK. The CDR3 spells CASSQAGIGSEKLFF. The CDR3 nucleotides are TGTGCCAGCAGCCAAGCGGGTATAGGGAGTGAAAAACTGTTTTTT.